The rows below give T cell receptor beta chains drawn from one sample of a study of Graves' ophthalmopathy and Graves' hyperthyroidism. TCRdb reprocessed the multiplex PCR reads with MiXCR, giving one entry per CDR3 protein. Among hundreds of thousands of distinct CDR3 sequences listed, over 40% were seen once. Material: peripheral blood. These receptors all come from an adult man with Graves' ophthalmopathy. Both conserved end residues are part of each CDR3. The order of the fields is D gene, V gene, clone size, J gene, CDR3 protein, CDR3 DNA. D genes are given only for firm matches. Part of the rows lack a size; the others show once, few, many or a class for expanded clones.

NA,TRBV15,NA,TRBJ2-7,CATSSRGARQYF,TGTGCCACCAGCAGTCGGGGGGCTAGGCAGTACTTT
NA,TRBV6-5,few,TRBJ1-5,CASRPHRERGQPQHF,TGTGCCAGCAGGCCCCACAGGGAGAGGGGTCAGCCCCAGCATTTT
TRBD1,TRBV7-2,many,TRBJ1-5,CASSSQPGGDQPQHF,TGTGCCAGCAGCTCCCAACCAGGGGGCGATCAGCCCCAGCATTTT
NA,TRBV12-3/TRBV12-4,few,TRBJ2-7,CASSDSRRRDYEQYF,TGTGCCAGCAGTGACTCTCGGAGGAGGGATTACGAGCAGTACTTC
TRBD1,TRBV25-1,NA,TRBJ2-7,CASSYTGTGGSYEQYF,TGTGCCAGCTCATACACCGGGACAGGGGGTTCCTACGAGCAGTACTTC
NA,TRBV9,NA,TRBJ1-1,CASSPFGSLNTEAFF,TGTGCCAGCAGCCCCTTCGGGAGTCTCAACACTGAAGCCTTCTTT
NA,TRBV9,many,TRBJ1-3,CASSVDLGNTIYF,TGTGCCAGCAGCGTAGATCTGGGAAACACCATATATTTT
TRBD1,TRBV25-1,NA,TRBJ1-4,CASSERGTGGSNEKLFF,TGTGCCAGCAGTGAACGGGGGACAGGGGGCTCTAATGAAAAACTGTTTTTT
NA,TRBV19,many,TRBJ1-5,CASTIGYNQPQHF,TGTGCCAGTACAATAGGGTACAATCAGCCCCAGCATTTT
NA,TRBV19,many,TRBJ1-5,CASSIRFNQPQHF,TGTGCCAGTAGTATAAGGTTCAATCAGCCCCAGCATTTT